Presented here are 7 T cell receptor beta chains from one specimen sequenced in a study of T cells in Graves' hyperthyroidism and ophthalmopathy. It was RNA transcripts that yielded the amplified TCR beta CDR3 regions. A set of HTBI primers served as the primers for a first-round RT-PCR of the TCR CDR3. TCRdb recomputed calls from the multiplex PCR reads with MiXCR, one row per CDR3 protein. The sample records a few hundred thousand distinct CDR3 sequences, roughly 17% being singletons. Sequenced: blood. The receptor source for this set is a young woman with Graves' ophthalmopathy.

The V call is TRBV12-3 or TRBV12-4, the J call TRBJ2-7; 8 bases are shared with TRBD2. Trimming at V came to 7 bases and at J to 4 bases, leaving 12 bases not matched to a gene. The CDR3 contains 15 residues. Here the CDR3 DNA reads TGTGCCAGCACCTCGGGAGGGAGCATCGGGTACGAGCAGTACTTC. Its translation: CASTSGGSIGYEQYF.

The chain combines TRBV29-1 with TRBJ2-7; the D gene could be TRBD1 or TRBD2 (5 bases each). The CDR3 covers 13 residues. Per germline, CDR1 SQVTM and CDR2 ANQGSEA. The germline V and J ends were trimmed by 1 base and 6 bases, with 13 bases remaining between them. Here the CDR3 reads CSVEAGAVSEQYF. CDR3 nucleotides: TGCAGCGTTGAAGCCGGGGCTGTGAGCGAGCAGTACTTC.

The sample holds many counts of this clonotype. The CDR3 DNA sequence: TGCAGCGTTGATTCAGGGATGATGAACACTGAAGCTTTCTTT. Translated: CSVDSGMMNTEAFF. V is TRBV29-1 and J is TRBJ1-1, with D perhaps matching TRBD1 (5 bases). The CDR3 has 14 amino acids. The V end lost 3 bases, the J end lost 0 bases, and 11 bases lay between the germline ends. Germline V CDR1 and CDR2: SQVTM, ANQGSEA.

The chain has TRBV9 and TRBJ2-5; the match to TRBD2 covers 14 bases. The trim removed 3 bases at V and 3 bases at J, leaving 1 base unmatched. Germline CDR1 and CDR2: SGDLS and YYNGEE. The CDR3 is 15 amino acids. The CDR3 DNA reads as TGTGCCAGCAGCGCGGGACTAGCGGGAGAAGAGACCCAGTACTTC. This sequence encodes CASSAGLAGEETQYF.

J is TRBJ1-5 and V is TRBV7-9, with TRBD1 identical over 7 bases. Germline-derived CDR1 and CDR2 are SEHNR and FQNEAQ (reference sequence). The CDR3 runs 15 residues. The V and J ends lost 6 bases and 4 bases, in that order; junction bases with no gene match: 9. CDR3 bases: TGTGCCAGCAGTCCGGGACAACAGGGGAATCAGCCCCAGCATTTT. Encoded protein: CASSPGQQGNQPQHF.

This clonotype was recorded at least ten times. The chain has TRBV7-2 and TRBJ2-3, with D uncertain. CDR3 length: 14 residues. Deletions cut 3 bases from V and 0 bases from J, with 7 bases between. The germline V gene encodes CDR1 SGHTA and CDR2 FQGNSA. In DNA, the CDR3 is TGTGCCAGCAGCTTTAGATCTAGCACAGATACGCAGTATTTT. Amino acid sequence: CASSFRSSTDTQYF.

The chain is built from TRBV20-1 and TRBJ1-5, with D possibly matching TRBD1 (6 bases). This CDR3 is 15 amino acids long. V was pared by 6 bases and J by 1 base, with 16 bases between. Germline CDR1 and CDR2: DFQATT and SNEGSKA (reference sequence). Here the CDR3 reads CSASGGVVSNQPQHF. The CDR3 DNA reads as TGCAGTGCGAGCGGGGGCGTCGTGAGCAATCAGCCCCAGCATTTT.